The 26 T cell receptor beta chains reported below all come from one sample, sequenced in a study of breast tumors, draining lymph nodes, adjacent tissues. Samples came from axillary lymph nodes draining the breast cancer. TCRdb re-called the multiplex PCR reads with MiXCR, one entry per CDR3 protein. There are about 230,000 distinct CDR3 sequences in the sample; 32% occur only once, and more than 1.3% lies in the top ten. Sequencing was carried out using axillary lymph node tissue. Receptors originate from a female donor with breast cancer. Some clones in this sample may be carry-over from other donors' samples.

This clonotype was counted many times. J is TRBJ1-3 and V is TRBV6-6; D may be TRBD1 (5 bases). The germline V gene encodes CDR1 MNHNY and CDR2 SVGAGI (reference sequence). Deletions cut 5 bases from V and 9 bases from J, with 20 bases between. The CDR3 extends over 15 amino acids. The DNA of the CDR3 is TGTGCCAGCAGTCACGGGGCACCCCCGACGAGCACCATATATTTT. Protein sequence: CASSHGAPPTSTIYF.

In its sample, this clonotype was seen many times. This chain uses TRBV5-6 with TRBJ2-1, with 10 bases fitting TRBD2. The CDR3 is 16 amino acids. The junction had 13 bases not matched to a gene; V was cut back by 7 bases and J by 6 bases. Germline V lookup: CDR1 SGHDT, CDR2 YYEEEE. The CDR3 loop is CASLPSTGTSANEQFF. The CDR3 DNA reads as TGTGCCAGCCTACCTTCCACCGGGACTAGCGCCAATGAGCAGTTCTTC.

In this sample, this clonotype turned up many times. The chain joins TRBV12-3 or TRBV12-4 to TRBJ2-5; D is undetermined. The CDR3 contains 14 residues. Trimming shortened V by 2 bases and J by 2 bases, and 9 bases separated the two germline ends. The CDR3: CASSLSYRQETQYF. CDR3 nucleotide sequence: TGTGCCAGCAGTTTAAGTTATCGGCAAGAGACCCAGTACTTC.

This clonotype was counted at least ten times. V gene TRBV9 combines with J gene TRBJ2-2; D perhaps matches TRBD2 (6 bases). Trimming removed 4 bases at V and 3 bases at J, with 13 bases between. CDR1 is SGDLS, CDR2 YYNGEE, per germline. The CDR3 runs 15 residues. Here the CDR3 reads CASSSTGLDTGELFF. The CDR3 DNA reads as TGTGCCAGCAGCTCAACGGGACTCGACACCGGGGAGCTGTTTTTT.

This chain connects TRBV9 to TRBJ2-1, with D perhaps TRBD2 (5 bases). The ends were cut back, 4 bases at V and 8 bases at J, with 16 bases in the middle. This CDR3 has 14 residues. Germline V gene sequence: CDR1 SGDLS, CDR2 YYNGEE. This CDR3 is CASSTRGEGDEQFF. CDR3 DNA: TGTGCCAGCAGCACCCGTGGTGAGGGAGATGAGCAGTTCTTC. Full variable domain (missing parts from reference TRBV9 and TRBJ2-1): DSGVTQTPKHLITATGQRVTLRCSPRSGDLSVYWYQQSLDQGLQFLIQYYNGEERAKGNILERFSAQQFPDLHSELNLSSLELGDSALYFCASSTRGEGDEQFFGPGTRLTVL.

This clonotype has ten or more counts. The chain couples TRBV9 to TRBJ2-2; possible D gene TRBD1, 6 bases. Per the germline V gene, CDR1 is SGDLS and CDR2 is YYNGEE. Trimming pared 7 bases from V and 0 bases from J, leaving 19 bases between. This CDR3 contains 17 residues. The CDR3 reads CASAENRVSANTGELFF. Written as DNA, the CDR3 is TGTGCCAGCGCCGAAAACAGGGTCTCCGCGAACACCGGGGAGCTGTTTTTT.

This clonotype was recorded many times. The chain has TRBV20-1 and TRBJ2-5; 7 bases are shared with TRBD2. Germline V CDR1 and CDR2: DFQATT, SNEGSKA (reference sequence). With V trimmed by 7 bases and J by 4 bases, 6 bases remained unmatched. The CDR3 runs 12 residues. CDR3 residues: CSVPSGLETQYF. In DNA, the CDR3 is TGCAGTGTGCCTAGCGGCCTAGAGACCCAGTACTTC.

The table lists this clonotype with many counts. The chain couples TRBV30 to TRBJ1-4; no clear D gene. Per germline, CDR1 GTSNPN and CDR2 SVGIG (reference sequence). V dropped 2 bases and J dropped 4 bases, with 8 bases sitting between them. The CDR3 totals 13 residues. The CDR3 here is CAWSNGGNEKLFF. In DNA form, the CDR3 reads TGTGCCTGGAGTAACGGTGGTAATGAAAAACTGTTTTTT.

This clonotype showed up many times. The V gene is TRBV30, the J gene TRBJ1-5; D not resolved. V was cut by 4 bases and J by 6 bases, with 19 bases left in between. This CDR3 contains 15 residues. Germline loops: CDR1 GTSNPN, CDR2 SVGIG (reference sequence). DNA of the CDR3: TGTGCCTGGAAGGGTTCGGGAGGAGGGATTCAGCCCCAGCATTTT. Encoded protein: CAWKGSGGGIQPQHF.

A single count supports this clonotype. The genes are TRBV7-2 and TRBJ2-5; 9 bases are a match to TRBD1. CDR1 is SGHTA, CDR2 FQGNSA, per germline. This CDR3 is 17 amino acids long. V gave up 5 bases and J gave up 9 bases; unmatched junction bases: 19. CDR3 nucleotide sequence: TGTGCCAGCAGCCTACAGGGGGCAAGGGGCACCGGGGAGCCCCAGTACTTC. This codes for CASSLQGARGTGEPQYF.

This clonotype was picked up many times. The CDR3 here is CASSVGIPRWEEYNEQFF. The CDR3 region has the DNA TGTGCCAGCAGCGTAGGAATACCCCGTTGGGAAGAGTACAATGAGCAGTTCTTC. The genes are TRBV9 and TRBJ2-1; no definite D call. CDR3 length equals 18 residues. V lost 0 bases, J lost 4 bases, and 20 bases lay in between. The germline V gene encodes CDR1 SGDLS and CDR2 YYNGEE.

This clonotype was counted ten times or more. This chain's CDR3 is CSARVQETQYF. The CDR3 DNA reads as TGCAGTGCTAGAGTCCAAGAGACCCAGTACTTC. The V call is TRBV20-1, the J call TRBJ2-5; D remains ambiguous. Germline V gives CDR1 DFQATT, CDR2 SNEGSKA (reference sequence). The ends were cut back, 1 base at V and 1 base at J, with 1 base in the middle. The CDR3 is 11 residues long.

This chain connects TRBV5-1 to TRBJ2-3, with D maybe TRBD2 (5 bases). V was pared by 0 bases and J by 11 bases, with 19 bases between. The length of the CDR3 is 15 residues. From germline, CDR1 is SGHRS and CDR2 YFSETQ. The CDR3 coding sequence is TGCGCCAGCAGCTTGGAGGCGGGTCGGTACAATGAGCAGTATTTT. It encodes CASSLEAGRYNEQYF. The entire variable domain, with the rest obtained from reference TRBV5-1 and TRBJ2-3, is as follows: KAGVTQTPRYLIKTRGQQVTLSCSPISGHRSVSWYQQTPGQGLQFLFEYFSETQRNKGNFPGRFSGRQFSNSRSEMNVSTLELGDSALYLCASSLEAGRYNEQYFGPGTRLTVL.

Worth noting for this clonotype: Its ends do not fully match the called genes, so a read error is possible. The chain combines TRBV6-6 with TRBJ2-6; the match to TRBD2 covers 8 bases. This CDR3 contains 15 residues. Germline V gene data show CDR1 as MNHNY and CDR2 as SVGAGI (reference sequence). Here the CDR3 DNA reads TGTGCCAGCAGTGACCCGGGACTAGGGGGCAACGTCCTGACTTTC. This translates into CASSDPGLGGNVLTF.

This clonotype appeared many times. J is TRBJ2-2 and V is TRBV19; a possible D gene is TRBD2 (6 bases). The CDR3 has 14 residues. Trimming pared 4 bases from V and 4 bases from J, leaving 10 bases between. Germline CDR1 is LNHDA and CDR2 is SQIVND (reference sequence). CDR3 sequence (DNA): TGTGCCAGTAGTACAACTAGCAGCACCGGGGAGCTGTTTTTT. Its translation: CASSTTSSTGELFF.

This clonotype was detected ten times or more. The rearrangement links TRBV6-5 to TRBJ2-7; D may be TRBD2 (5 bases). V dropped 8 bases and J dropped 3 bases, with 11 bases sitting between them. In germline, CDR1 is MNHEY, CDR2 SVGAGI. This CDR3 spans 12 amino acids. CDR3 DNA: TGTGCCAGCCAGACTGGGAGCTACGAGCAGTACTTC. Protein sequence: CASQTGSYEQYF.

This clonotype came up a few times. The V gene is TRBV18, the J gene TRBJ2-1; tentative D call: TRBD2 (7 bases). The germline V and J ends were trimmed by 1 base and 6 bases, with 13 bases remaining between them. The CDR3 totals 15 residues. The germline gives CDR1 KGHSH, CDR2 LQKENI. The CDR3 DNA sequence: TGTGCCAGCTCACCACAGAAGGGGGAGGGCAATGAGCAGTTCTTC. Amino acid sequence: CASSPQKGEGNEQFF.

This clonotype showed up just a few times. CDR3 sequence reads: CASSIGFGRKETQHF. The CDR3 DNA follows: TGTGCCAGTAGTATAGGATTTGGGAGAAAAGAGACCCAGCATTTT. The V call is TRBV19, the J call TRBJ1-5; D gene uncertain. Trimming shortened V by 1 base and J by 11 bases, and 18 bases separated the two germline ends. There are 15 residues in the CDR3. CDR1 is LNHDA, CDR2 SQIVND, per germline (reference sequence).

This clonotype was detected ten times or more. The rearrangement links TRBV7-2 to TRBJ1-6; D perhaps matches TRBD1 (6 bases). V gave up 5 bases and J gave up 6 bases, with 14 bases separating them. Per the germline V gene, CDR1 is SGHTA and CDR2 is FQGNSA. CDR3 length equals 15 residues. CDR3 residues: CASSPDRNTNSPLHF. The CDR3 bases are TGTGCCAGCAGCCCCGACAGGAATACTAATTCACCCCTCCACTTT.

This clonotype appeared many times. The rearrangement links TRBV20-1 to TRBJ1-4, with D unclear. Per germline, CDR1 DFQATT and CDR2 SNEGSKA (reference sequence). V was pared by 0 bases and J by 4 bases, with 15 bases between. This CDR3 has 16 residues. CDR3 amino acids: CSARDASTGNNEKLFF. The CDR3 DNA reads TGCAGTGCTAGAGATGCTTCGACGGGGAATAATGAAAAACTGTTTTTT.

This clonotype showed up many times. This sequence joins TRBV20-1 and TRBJ2-1; D unclear. The CDR3 contains 13 residues. V lost 1 base to trimming and J lost 6 bases, with 10 bases between them. The germline CDR1 and CDR2 sequences are DFQATT and SNEGSKA (reference sequence). CDR3 in amino acids: CSARASRINEQFF. The DNA of the CDR3 is TGCAGTGCTAGAGCGAGTCGAATCAATGAGCAGTTCTTC.

The chain has TRBV4-2 and TRBJ2-3, with 11 bases identical to TRBD2. Germline V gene lookup returns CDR1 LGHNA and CDR2 YNFKEQ. Trimming removed 4 bases from V and 11 bases from J; junction bases left unmatched: 8. The CDR3 is made up of 14 amino acids. CDR3 nucleotides: TGTGCCAGCAGCCGGGGACTAGCGGACAATGAGCAGTATTTT. Residues: CASSRGLADNEQYF.

V and J are TRBV9 and TRBJ2-5; 12 positions match TRBD1. J was trimmed by 2 bases and V by 3 bases; bases with no gene match: 5. The germline CDR1 and CDR2 sequences are SGDLS and YYNGEE. The CDR3 is 16 amino acids. CDR3 in amino acids: CASSAGTGGAQETQYF. The CDR3 nucleotides read TGTGCCAGCAGCGCGGGGACAGGGGGCGCGCAAGAGACCCAGTACTTC.

The sample holds a few counts of this clonotype. The gene calls are TRBV29-1 and TRBJ1-1; D perhaps matches TRBD1 (6 bases). The ends were cut back, 6 bases at V and 4 bases at J, with 12 bases in the middle. The CDR3 is 12 residues long. Germline V gives CDR1 SQVTM, CDR2 ANQGSEA. The CDR3 sequence: CSVRGLTTEAFF. The CDR3 DNA sequence: TGCAGCGTCCGGGGGCTCACCACTGAAGCTTTCTTT.

The genes are TRBV11-2 and TRBJ1-5; perhaps TRBD1 as D (5 bases). This CDR3 contains 16 residues. Per the germline V gene, CDR1 is SGHAT and CDR2 is FQNNGV. With 8 bases removed from V and 7 bases from J, the gap between germline ends came to 24 bases. CDR3 residues: CASGQDKGESWQPQHF. CDR3 DNA: TGTGCCAGCGGCCAAGATAAAGGGGAATCGTGGCAGCCCCAGCATTTT.

In its sample, this clonotype was seen many times. V gene TRBV7-3 combines with J gene TRBJ2-7; D is unclear. The CDR3 sequence is 15 residues long. The germline V and J ends were trimmed by 4 bases and 6 bases, with 19 bases remaining between them. Germline CDR1 and CDR2: SGHTA and FQGTGA. The CDR3 reads CASSYTPGLLSEQYF. The CDR3 DNA follows: TGTGCCAGCAGCTACACTCCGGGTCTCTTGAGCGAGCAGTACTTC.